This TCR beta chain was recovered during a study of T cells in Graves' hyperthyroidism and ophthalmopathy. Findings and limits, study-wide: Most thyroid clonotypes with frequency above 0.001 were detected in blood.

TCR beta CDR3 sequences were amplified from RNA transcripts. Researchers ran a first-round RT-PCR on the TCR CDR3 using the HTBI primer set. Using its own MiXCR run on the multiplex PCR reads, TCRdb lists one record per CDR3 protein. Of some 180,000 distinct CDR3 sequences listed, more than 15% are singletons. CDR1 and CDR2 (germline): SGHVS, FNYEAQ. Trimming stripped 1 base from V and 3 bases from J, with 10 bases between. The CDR3 is made up of 14 amino acids. No progression to ophthalmopathy during 18 months of follow-up defined stable disease. Exclusion criteria comprised uncontrolled infection, other autoimmune disease, pregnancy or lactation. A word on this clonotype: Its specificity is not known.

The clonotype originates from a woman between 45 and 60 years old with Graves' hyperthyroidism. The chain employs TRBV7-6 and TRBJ2-7; a weak D match, TRBD2 (6 bases). Sequencing was carried out using blood. The CDR3 protein is CASSLGGEHYEQYF. CDR3 nucleotide sequence: TGTGCCAGCAGCTTAGGGGGGGAACACTACGAGCAGTACTTC.